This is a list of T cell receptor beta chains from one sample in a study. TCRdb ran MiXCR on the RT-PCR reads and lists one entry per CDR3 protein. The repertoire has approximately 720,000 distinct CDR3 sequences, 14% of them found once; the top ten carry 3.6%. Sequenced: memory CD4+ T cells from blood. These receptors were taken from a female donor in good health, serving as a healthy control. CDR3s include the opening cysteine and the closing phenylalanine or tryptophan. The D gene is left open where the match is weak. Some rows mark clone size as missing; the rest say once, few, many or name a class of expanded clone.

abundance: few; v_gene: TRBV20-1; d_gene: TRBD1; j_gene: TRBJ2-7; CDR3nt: TGCAGTGCAAACAGGGGCCTATCCTACGAGCAGTACTTC; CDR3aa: CSANRGLSYEQYF
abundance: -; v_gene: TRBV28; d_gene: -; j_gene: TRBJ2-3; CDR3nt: TGTGCCAGCAGTTCCCCTCAATTGGGCACAGATACGCAGTATTTT; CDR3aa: CASSSPQLGTDTQYF
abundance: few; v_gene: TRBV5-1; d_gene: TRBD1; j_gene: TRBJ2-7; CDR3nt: TGCGCCAGCAGCTCCCCATTTGGGACAGGGCCCAACGAGCAGTACTTC; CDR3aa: CASSSPFGTGPNEQYF
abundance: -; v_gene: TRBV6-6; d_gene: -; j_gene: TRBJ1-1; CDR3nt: TGTGCCAGCAGTGTGGGCCGAGGGTGGTTCCCTGAAGCTTTCTTT; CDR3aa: CASSVGRGWFPEAFF
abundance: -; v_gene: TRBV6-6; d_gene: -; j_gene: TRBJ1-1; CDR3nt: TGTGCCAGCACGGTAGTTCAGGGAGAAGCTGAAGCTTTCTTT; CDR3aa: CASTVVQGEAEAFF
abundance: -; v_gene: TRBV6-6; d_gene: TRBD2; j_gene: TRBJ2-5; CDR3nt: TGTGCCAGCAGTTATTTTCCGGGGGGCCAAGAGACCCAGTACTTC; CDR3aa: CASSYFPGGQETQYF
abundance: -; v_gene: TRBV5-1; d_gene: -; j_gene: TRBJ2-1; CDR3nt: TGCGCCAGCAGCTTGGCGCCAGGCCCCCACAATGAGCAGTTCTTC; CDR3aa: CASSLAPGPHNEQFF
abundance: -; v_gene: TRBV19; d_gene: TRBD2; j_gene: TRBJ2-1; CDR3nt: TGTGCCAGTAGTATTACGGGAGGGGATGAGCAGTTCTTC; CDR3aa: CASSITGGDEQFF
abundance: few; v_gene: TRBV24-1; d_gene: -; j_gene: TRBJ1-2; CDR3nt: TGTGCCACCAGTGACCCAAAGACAACTAACTATGGCTACACCTTC; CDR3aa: CATSDPKTTNYGYTF
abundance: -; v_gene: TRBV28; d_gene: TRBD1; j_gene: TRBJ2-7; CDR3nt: TGTGCCAGCAGCATGGGACAGGGATTCGAGCAGTACTTC; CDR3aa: CASSMGQGFEQYF
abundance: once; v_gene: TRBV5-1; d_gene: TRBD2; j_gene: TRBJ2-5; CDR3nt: TGCGCCAGCAGCTCAATGGCAGGGACTAGCGGGATTTCGCAGTACTTC; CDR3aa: CASSSMAGTSGISQYF
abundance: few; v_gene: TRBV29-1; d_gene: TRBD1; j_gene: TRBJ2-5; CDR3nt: TGCAGCGTTACCCACTCAGGGGGCGGAGGAGAGACCCAGTACTTC; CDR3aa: CSVTHSGGGGETQYF
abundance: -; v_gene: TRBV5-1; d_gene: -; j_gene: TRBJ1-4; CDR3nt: TGCGCCAGCAGCTTGGAACGGGTGAATGAAAAACTGTTTTTT; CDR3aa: CASSLERVNEKLFF
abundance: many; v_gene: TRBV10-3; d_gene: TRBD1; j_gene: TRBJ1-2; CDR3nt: TGTGCCATCAGTGGTGACAGGGGCCTAGGTGGCTACACCTTC; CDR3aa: CAISGDRGLGGYTF
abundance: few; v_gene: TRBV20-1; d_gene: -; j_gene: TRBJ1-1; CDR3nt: TGCAGTGCCAAAAGCTACCTGAACACTGAAGCTTTCTTT; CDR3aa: CSAKSYLNTEAFF
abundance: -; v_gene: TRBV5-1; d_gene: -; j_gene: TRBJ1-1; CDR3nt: TGCGCCAGCAAATCGGGGTCGGGCACTGAAGCTTTCTTT; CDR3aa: CASKSGSGTEAFF
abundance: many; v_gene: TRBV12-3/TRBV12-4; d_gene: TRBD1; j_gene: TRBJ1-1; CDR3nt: TGTGCCAGCAGGGAGGGGACAGGGGAAGCTTTCTTT; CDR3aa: CASREGTGEAFF
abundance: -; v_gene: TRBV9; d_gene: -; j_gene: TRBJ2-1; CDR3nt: TGTGCCAGCAGCCCCCAGAGAGAGAGAAGGTACAATGAGCAGTTCTTC; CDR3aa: CASSPQRERRYNEQFF
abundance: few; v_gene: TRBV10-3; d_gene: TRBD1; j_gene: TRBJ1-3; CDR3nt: TGTGCCACCACCGGGACAGGGGGAAACACCATATATTTT; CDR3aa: CATTGTGGNTIYF
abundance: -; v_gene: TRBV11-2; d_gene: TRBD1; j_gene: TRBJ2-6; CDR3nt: TGTGCCAGCAGCCCCTCAGGGGGAAGTGGGGCCAACGTCCTGACTTTC; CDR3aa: CASSPSGGSGANVLTF
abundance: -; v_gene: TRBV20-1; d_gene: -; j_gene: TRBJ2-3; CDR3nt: TGCAGTGCTCCTGACACTCCGCGGCAGTATTTT; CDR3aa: CSAPDTPRQYF
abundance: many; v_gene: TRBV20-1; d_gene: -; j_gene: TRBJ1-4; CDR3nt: TGCAGTGCCCCAGCCGCAGGGGATCTAGGTGAAAAACTGTTTTTT; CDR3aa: CSAPAAGDLGEKLFF
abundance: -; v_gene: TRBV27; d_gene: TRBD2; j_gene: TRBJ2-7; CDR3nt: TGTGCCAGCAGTACCTCCGGGACTAGCGGGAGGCCGCAGTACTTC; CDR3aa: CASSTSGTSGRPQYF
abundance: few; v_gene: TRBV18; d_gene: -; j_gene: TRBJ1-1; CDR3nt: TGTGCCAGCTCACCACGTGGGAAACAGACGGATGAAGCTTTCTTT; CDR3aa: CASSPRGKQTDEAFF
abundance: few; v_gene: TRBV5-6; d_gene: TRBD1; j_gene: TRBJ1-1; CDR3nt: TGTGCCAGCACCCGGGGACAGGGGAACACTGAAGCTTTCTTT; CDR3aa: CASTRGQGNTEAFF
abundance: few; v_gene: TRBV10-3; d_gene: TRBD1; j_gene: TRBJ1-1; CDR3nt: TGTGCCGTCAGGGGGGGGTCCCTGAACACTGAAGCTTTCTTT; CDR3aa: CAVRGGSLNTEAFF
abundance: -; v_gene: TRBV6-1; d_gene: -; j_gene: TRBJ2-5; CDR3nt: TGTGCCAGCAGTGAATCCCGAGCGGCCCCCCGAGGCCAGTACTTC; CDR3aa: CASSESRAAPRGQYF
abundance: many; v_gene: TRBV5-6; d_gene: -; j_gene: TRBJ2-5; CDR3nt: TGTGCCAGCAGTACGGAGCGCTACCAGACGGAGACCCAGTACTTC; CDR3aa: CASSTERYQTETQYF
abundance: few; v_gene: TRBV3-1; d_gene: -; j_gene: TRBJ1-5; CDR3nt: TGTGCCAGCAGCCAAAGAGGGGATGATCAGCCCCAGCATTTT; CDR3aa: CASSQRGDDQPQHF
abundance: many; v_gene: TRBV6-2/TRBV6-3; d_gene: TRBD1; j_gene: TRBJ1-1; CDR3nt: TGTGCCAGCAGTTACGGGCCGGGACAGGGACGGACTGAAGCTTTCTTT; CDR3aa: CASSYGPGQGRTEAFF
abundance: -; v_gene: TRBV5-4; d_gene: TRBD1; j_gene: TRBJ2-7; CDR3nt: TGTGCCAGCAGCGGGGGACAGACTGCCGATGAGTACTTC; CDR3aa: CASSGGQTADEYF
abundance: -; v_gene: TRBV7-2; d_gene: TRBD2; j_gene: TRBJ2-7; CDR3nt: TGTGCCAGCAGCCCAGGGGGTGCGGGAGGGGACGAGCAGTACTTC; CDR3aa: CASSPGGAGGDEQYF
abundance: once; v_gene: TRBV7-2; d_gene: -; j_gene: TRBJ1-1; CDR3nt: TGTGCCAGCAGCTTAAATATAGCTTTCTTT; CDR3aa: CASSLNIAFF
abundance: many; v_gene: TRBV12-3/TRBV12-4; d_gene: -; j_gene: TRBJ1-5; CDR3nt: TGTGCCAGCAGTTGGAGTTGGGGCAATCAGCCCCAGCATTTT; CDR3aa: CASSWSWGNQPQHF
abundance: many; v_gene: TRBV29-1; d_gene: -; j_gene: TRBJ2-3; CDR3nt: TGCAGCGGTAGAGGGGGGCTGGACGGAGATACGCAGTATTTT; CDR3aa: CSGRGGLDGDTQYF
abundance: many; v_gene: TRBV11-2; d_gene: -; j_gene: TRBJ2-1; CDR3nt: TGTGCCAGCAGCTTAGAATGGAGTGAGCAGTTCTTC; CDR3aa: CASSLEWSEQFF
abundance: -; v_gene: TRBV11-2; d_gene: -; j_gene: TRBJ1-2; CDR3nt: TGTGCCAGCAGCCAAATACCACAGACATATGGCTACACCTTC; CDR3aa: CASSQIPQTYGYTF
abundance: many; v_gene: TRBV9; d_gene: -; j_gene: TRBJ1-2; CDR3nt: TGTGCCAGCAGCGCCCGGTCTCTGGGAAACACGGCTGGCTACACCTTC; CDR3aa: CASSARSLGNTAGYTF
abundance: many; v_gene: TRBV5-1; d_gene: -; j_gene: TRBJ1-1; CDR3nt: TGCGCCAGCAGCCCCCGGCAGGCAACCTACACTGAAGCTTTCTTT; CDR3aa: CASSPRQATYTEAFF
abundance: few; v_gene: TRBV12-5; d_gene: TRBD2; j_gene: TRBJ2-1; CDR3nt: TGTGCTAGTGCCGGCCGGGGGGGCGAGCAGTTCTTC; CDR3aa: CASAGRGGEQFF
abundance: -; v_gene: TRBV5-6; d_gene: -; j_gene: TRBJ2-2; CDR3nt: TGTGCCAGCAATCGACAGAGGGGACTGCCGAACACCGGGGAGCTGTTTTTT; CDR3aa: CASNRQRGLPNTGELFF
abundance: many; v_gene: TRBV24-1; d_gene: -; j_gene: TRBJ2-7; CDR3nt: TGTGCCACCAGTGATACCGCACGCGAGCAGTACTTC; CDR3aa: CATSDTAREQYF
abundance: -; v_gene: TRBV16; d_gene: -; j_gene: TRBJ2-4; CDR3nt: TGTGCCAGCAGCCAATTAGCCTTCGCCGGAAACATTCAGTACTTC; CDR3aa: CASSQLAFAGNIQYF
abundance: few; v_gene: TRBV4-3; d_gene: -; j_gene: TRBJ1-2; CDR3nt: TGCGCCAGCAGCCAAGCCTTCCGGACAGCTAACTATGGCTACACCTTC; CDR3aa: CASSQAFRTANYGYTF
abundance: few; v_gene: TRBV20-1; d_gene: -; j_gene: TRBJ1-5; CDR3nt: TGCAGTGCTGCGGGGACGGACAGCAATCAGCCCCAGCATTTT; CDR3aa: CSAAGTDSNQPQHF
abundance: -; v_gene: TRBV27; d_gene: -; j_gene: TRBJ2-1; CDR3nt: TGTGCCAGCACGCGAACCCGGGATTTTGGCGATGAGCAGTTCTTC; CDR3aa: CASTRTRDFGDEQFF
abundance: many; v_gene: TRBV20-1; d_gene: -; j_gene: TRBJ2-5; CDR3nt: TGCAGTGCTACGGGGATGGGCACAGGGAAACAAGAGACCCAGTACTTC; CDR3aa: CSATGMGTGKQETQYF
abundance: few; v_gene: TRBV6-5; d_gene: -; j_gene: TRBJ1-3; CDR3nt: TGTGCCAGCAAAAGGGGCCCTTCCCCAGGGAACACCATATATTTT; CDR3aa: CASKRGPSPGNTIYF
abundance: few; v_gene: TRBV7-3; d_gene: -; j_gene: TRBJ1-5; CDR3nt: TGTGCCAGCAGCCCTGCCCCAAATCAGCCCCAGCATTTT; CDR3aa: CASSPAPNQPQHF
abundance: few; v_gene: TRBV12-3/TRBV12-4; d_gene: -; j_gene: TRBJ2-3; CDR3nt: TGTGCCAGCAGTTTCGGCGGGGATACGCAGTATTTT; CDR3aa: CASSFGGDTQYF
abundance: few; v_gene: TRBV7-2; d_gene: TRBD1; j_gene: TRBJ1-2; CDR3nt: TGTGCCAGCAGCTCCGGGACAGGGAGTATCTATGGCTACACCTTC; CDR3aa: CASSSGTGSIYGYTF
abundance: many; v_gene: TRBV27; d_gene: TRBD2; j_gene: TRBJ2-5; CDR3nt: TGTGCCAGCAGTTTAAAGCCGGGGACGGGAGGCTTAAAAGAGACCCAGTACTTC; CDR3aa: CASSLKPGTGGLKETQYF
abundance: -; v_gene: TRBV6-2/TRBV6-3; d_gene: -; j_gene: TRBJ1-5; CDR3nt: TGTGCCAGCACCAGAAACCCGGGGACGGCTCAGCCCCAGCATTTT; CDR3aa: CASTRNPGTAQPQHF
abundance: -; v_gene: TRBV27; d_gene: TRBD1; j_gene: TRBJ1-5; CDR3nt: TGTGCCAGCAGTTTATCCCCGGGAGGGGGACAGGGCAATCAGCCCCAGCATTTT; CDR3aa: CASSLSPGGGQGNQPQHF
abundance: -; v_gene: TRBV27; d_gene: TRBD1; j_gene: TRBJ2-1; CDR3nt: TGTGCCAGCAGTTTTATTAAAGGACAGGACCCTAGACGCTACAATGAGCAGTTCTTC; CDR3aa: CASSFIKGQDPRRYNEQFF
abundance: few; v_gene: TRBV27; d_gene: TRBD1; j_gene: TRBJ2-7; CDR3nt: TGTGCCAGCAGGGACGGACAGGGGACTGGAGAGCAGTACTTC; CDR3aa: CASRDGQGTGEQYF
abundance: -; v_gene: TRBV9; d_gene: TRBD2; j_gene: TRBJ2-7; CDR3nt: TGTGCCAGCAGCGTAGCACCGACAGCGGGAGGGCCGGACGAGCAGTACTTC; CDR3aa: CASSVAPTAGGPDEQYF
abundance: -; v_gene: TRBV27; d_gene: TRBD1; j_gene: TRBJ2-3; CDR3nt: TGTGCCAGCGGATTTTACAGGGGTTTCACAGATACGCAGTATTTT; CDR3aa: CASGFYRGFTDTQYF
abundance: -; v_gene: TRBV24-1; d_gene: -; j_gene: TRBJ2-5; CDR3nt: TGTGCCACCAGTGAAAGAGGCCGCTCCCAAGAGACCCAGTACTTC; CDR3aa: CATSERGRSQETQYF